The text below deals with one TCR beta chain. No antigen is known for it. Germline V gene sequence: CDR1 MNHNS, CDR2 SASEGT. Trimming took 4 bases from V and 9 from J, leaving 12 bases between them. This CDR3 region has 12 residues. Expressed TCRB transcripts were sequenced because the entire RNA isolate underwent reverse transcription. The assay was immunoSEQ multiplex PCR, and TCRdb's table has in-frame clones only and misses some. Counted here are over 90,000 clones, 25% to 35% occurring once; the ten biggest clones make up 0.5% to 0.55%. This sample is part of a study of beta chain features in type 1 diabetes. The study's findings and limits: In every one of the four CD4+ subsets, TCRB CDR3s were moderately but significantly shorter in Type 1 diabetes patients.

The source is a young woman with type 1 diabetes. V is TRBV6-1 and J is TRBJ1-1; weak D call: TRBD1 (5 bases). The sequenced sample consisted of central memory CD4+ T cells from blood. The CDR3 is CASSGGGTQAFF. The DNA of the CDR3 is TGTGCCAGCAGTGGGGGAGGGACCCAAGCTTTCTTT.